This paragraph covers one T cell receptor beta chain sequence. Per the germline V gene, CDR1 is SGHNT and CDR2 is YYREEE (reference sequence). Trimming removed 4 bases from V and 5 bases from J, with 19 bases in between. The CDR3 contains 16 residues. Repertoires were generated with immunoSEQ multiplex PCR, while TCRdb's copy carries only in-frame clones and drops some. This table has around 980,000 clones, roughly 74% appearing once. Free of recent acute infections or vaccinations, the donors were healthy HIV-negative adults. Naive CD4+ cells were CD45RA-selected; the remaining cells were memory. These data originate in a study of shared clonotypes between healthy human individuals.

The chain carries TRBV5-4 and TRBJ2-1, with D tentatively TRBD2 (5 bases). Material: memory CD4+ T cells from PBMCs. Subset noted: CD45RA-negative fraction. The sequence came from a man aged 18 to 35 in good health. Some clones in this sample may be carry-over from other donors' samples. For the CDR3, the DNA is TGTGCCAGCAGCCAGTCGGTAGGGAGATATAACAATGAGCAGTTCTTC. Translated: CASSQSVGRYNNEQFF.